Below are 13 T cell receptor beta chains sequenced from a single sample in a study of OX40 agonist ivuxolimab in advanced cancers. This table comes from immunoSEQ multiplex PCR, and its TCRdb copy is limited to in-frame clones, with some not included. The table has around 50,000 clones, over 80% seen once. Specimen: CD4+ or CD8+ T cells sorted from blood, collected in a trial of the OX40 agonist ivuxolimab. The receptors shown here come from an adult with an advanced solid tumor such as melanoma, head and neck, liver or kidney cancer.

This rearrangement joins TRBV7-9 to TRBJ2-2, with D unclear. This CDR3 has 13 amino acids. Deletions cut 2 bases from V and 6 bases from J, with 7 bases between. Per germline, CDR1 SEHNR and CDR2 FQNEAQ (reference sequence). This chain's CDR3 is CASSLTSPGELFF. CDR3 coding DNA: TGTGCCAGCAGCTTAACCTCTCCCGGGGAGCTGTTTTTT.

The chain combines TRBV27 with TRBJ2-2; TRBD1 is a possible D gene (5 bases). This CDR3 spans 15 amino acids. The V and J ends lost 5 bases and 3 bases respectively, with 13 bases between them. The germline gives CDR1 MNHEY, CDR2 SMNVEV (reference sequence). Here the CDR3 reads CASSTFTGDTGELFF. In DNA form, the CDR3 reads TGTGCCAGCAGTACATTCACAGGAGACACCGGGGAGCTGTTTTTT.

This sequence joins TRBV25-1 and TRBJ2-2; 10 bases agree with TRBD2. Germline V lookup: CDR1 MGHDK, CDR2 SYGVNS. Trimming at V came to 4 bases and at J to 2 bases, leaving 7 bases not matched to a gene. This CDR3 region has 17 residues. CDR3 protein: CASSVSSGSLNTGELFF. The DNA for the CDR3 is TGTGCCAGCAGTGTTTCTAGCGGGAGTTTAAACACCGGGGAGCTGTTTTTT.

The chain links TRBV7-3 to TRBJ2-3; TRBD2 is a possible D gene (6 bases). The germline V gene encodes CDR1 SGHTA and CDR2 FQGTGA. The V gene lost 4 bases and the J gene lost 14 bases, with 22 bases spanning the gap. The CDR3 has 14 amino acids. The CDR3 loop reads CASSSVTGGNRVYF. The CDR3 coding sequence is TGTGCCAGCAGCTCTGTGACCGGAGGGAATAGGGTGTATTTT.

The chain links TRBV5-1 to TRBJ2-2; tentatively, D is TRBD1 or TRBD2 (5 bases each). Germline assignment: CDR1 SGHRS and CDR2 YFSETQ. Trimming stripped 7 bases from V and 4 bases from J, with 14 bases between. The CDR3 spans 14 residues. CDR3 in amino acids: CASYGTSSTGELFF. DNA for the CDR3: TGCGCCAGCTACGGGACCAGTAGCACCGGGGAGCTGTTTTTT.

The CDR3 coding sequence is TGTGCCAGCAGTGGTGGGGACAGTCGTCCGGAGCAGTACTTC. Protein product: CASSGGDSRPEQYF. J is TRBJ2-7 and V is TRBV6-6; the match to TRBD1 covers 7 bases. Losses at the gene ends were 5 bases for V and 7 bases for J; bases not matched to a gene: 11. This CDR3 has 14 residues. Germline V gene sequence: CDR1 MNHNY, CDR2 SVGAGI (reference sequence).

The chain is built from TRBV4-2 and TRBJ2-5, with D possibly matching TRBD2 (6 bases). The CDR3 runs to 18 residues. Trimming shortened V by 0 bases and J by 0 bases, and 17 bases separated the two germline ends. Germline lookup yields CDR1 LGHNA and CDR2 YNFKEQ. DNA of the CDR3: TGTGCCAGCAGCCAAGAAATAGAGTTTGGAGGGTACCAAGAGACCCAGTACTTC. Its translation: CASSQEIEFGGYQETQYF.

V and J are TRBV6-1 and TRBJ1-3; 8 bases are a match to TRBD1. The junction had 4 bases not matched to a gene; V was cut back by 1 base and J by 2 bases. Germline CDR1 reads MNHNS; CDR2 reads SASEGT. There are 16 residues in the CDR3. The CDR3 protein is CASSEGTGLPGNTIYF. In nucleotides, the CDR3 is TGTGCCAGCAGTGAAGGGACAGGGCTCCCTGGAAACACCATATATTTT.

This rearrangement joins TRBV4-2 to TRBJ1-5, with D perhaps matching TRBD1 (6 bases). This CDR3 comprises 19 residues. The V end lost 0 bases, the J end lost 0 bases, and 18 bases lay between the germline ends. Germline assignment: CDR1 LGHNA and CDR2 YNFKEQ. The CDR3 coding sequence is TGTGCCAGCAGCCAAGAAGGACCCGGGACACCCTATAGCAATCAGCCCCAGCATTTT. Amino acid sequence: CASSQEGPGTPYSNQPQHF.

The chain combines TRBV28 with TRBJ2-5; 12 bases map to TRBD1. Germline CDR1 is MDHEN and CDR2 is SYDVKM. The CDR3 contains 16 residues. Trimming took 3 bases from V and 5 from J; bases not matched to a gene: 7. The CDR3 region has the DNA TGTGCCAGCAGTTTGGGGACAGGGGGCTTTCGGGAGACCCAGTACTTC. Its protein product is CASSLGTGGFRETQYF. Drawing the rest from reference TRBV28 and TRBJ2-5, the complete variable domain is DVKVTQSSRYLVKRTGEKVFLECVQDMDHENMFWYRQDPGLGLRLIYFSYDVKMKEKGDIPEGYSVSREKKERFSLILESASTNQTSMYLCASSLGTGGFRETQYFGPGTRLLVL.

The chain combines TRBV6-6 with TRBJ2-7; 8 bases agree with TRBD2. Germline assignment: CDR1 MNHNY and CDR2 SVGAGI (reference sequence). The CDR3 extends over 14 amino acids. Trimming cost V 7 bases and J 4 bases; bases outside gene matches: 9. The CDR3 protein is CASKVGLGGYEQYF. Written as DNA, the CDR3 is TGTGCCAGCAAGGTGGGACTAGGGGGTTACGAGCAGTACTTC.

As for this clone: The sample carries other DNA sequences with the same CDR3. The chain uses TRBV28 and TRBJ1-2; no definite D call. Germline V gene sequence: CDR1 MDHEN, CDR2 SYDVKM. The CDR3 extends over 13 amino acids. V was pared by 4 bases and J by 4 bases, with 10 bases between. The DNA of the CDR3 is TGTGCCAGCAGTTCACCAGGACTCTATGGCTACACCTTC. Translated: CASSSPGLYGYTF.

Concerning this clone: One end of the junction varies from germline; a read error may be responsible. This sample also contains other DNA sequences that code for the same CDR3. The chain uses TRBV4-2 and TRBJ1-6, with TRBD1 matching 7 bases. Germline V CDR1 and CDR2: LGHNA, YNFKEQ. There are 16 residues in the CDR3. In DNA form, the CDR3 reads TGTGCCAGCAGCCAAGGAGGGGCAGGGGGTGCTTCACCCCTCCATTTT. Its protein is CASSQGGAGGASPLHF.